The T cell receptor beta chain described here comes from a study of blood T cells in healthy people across ages. Broader study findings: TCR beta diversity correlated strongly with naive T cell percentage.

This clonotype occurred a few times. Its antigen remains unidentified. Together with a sample-barcoded 5' primer, a J-beta primer mix was included in a second PCR lasting 7 to 11 cycles. TCRdb itself ran the 5' RACE reads through MiXCR, one entry per CDR3 protein. The data show hundreds of thousands of distinct CDR3 sequences, with approximately 44% seen just once and nearly 20% held by the top ten. This sequence originates from a man aged 55 to 69 in good health. The sequenced material came from blood.

The CDR3 DNA is TGTGCCAGCAGCACTGCCCGGGCGAGTGAAAAACTGTTTTTT. Its translation is CASSTARASEKLFF. The chain links TRBV5-5 to TRBJ1-4; D not certain. Germline V CDR1 and CDR2: SGHKS, YYEKEE (reference sequence). The CDR3 totals 14 residues. Trimming took off 4 bases at V and 7 bases at J, with 14 bases between the two ends.